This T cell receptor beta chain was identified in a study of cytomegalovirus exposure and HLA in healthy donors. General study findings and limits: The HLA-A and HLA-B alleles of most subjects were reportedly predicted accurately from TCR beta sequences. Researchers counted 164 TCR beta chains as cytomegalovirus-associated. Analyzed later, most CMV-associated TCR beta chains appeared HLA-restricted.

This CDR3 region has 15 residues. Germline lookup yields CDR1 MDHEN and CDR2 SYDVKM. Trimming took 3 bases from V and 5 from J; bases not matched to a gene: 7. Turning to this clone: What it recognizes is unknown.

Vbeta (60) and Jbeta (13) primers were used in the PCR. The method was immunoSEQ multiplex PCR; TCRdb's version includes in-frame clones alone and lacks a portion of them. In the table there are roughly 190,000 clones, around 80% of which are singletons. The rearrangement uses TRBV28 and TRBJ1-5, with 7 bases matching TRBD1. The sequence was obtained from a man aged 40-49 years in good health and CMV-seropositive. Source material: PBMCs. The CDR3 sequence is CASSFPGGFHQPQHF. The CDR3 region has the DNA TGTGCCAGCAGTTTCCCAGGGGGGTTCCATCAGCCCCAGCATTTT.